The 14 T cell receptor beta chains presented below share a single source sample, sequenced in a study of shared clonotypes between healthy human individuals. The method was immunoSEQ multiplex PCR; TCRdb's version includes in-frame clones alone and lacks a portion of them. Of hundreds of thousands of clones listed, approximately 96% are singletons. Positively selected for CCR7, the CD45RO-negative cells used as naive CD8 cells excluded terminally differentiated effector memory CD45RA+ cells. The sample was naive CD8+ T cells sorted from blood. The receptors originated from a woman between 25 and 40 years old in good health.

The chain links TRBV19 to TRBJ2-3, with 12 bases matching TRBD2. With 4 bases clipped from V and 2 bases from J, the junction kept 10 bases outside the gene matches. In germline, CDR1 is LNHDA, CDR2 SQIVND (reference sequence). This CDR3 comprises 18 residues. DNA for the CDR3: TGTGCCAGTAGTAAGTCTCCCGGACTAGCGGGGACCACAGATACGCAGTATTTT. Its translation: CASSKSPGLAGTTDTQYF.

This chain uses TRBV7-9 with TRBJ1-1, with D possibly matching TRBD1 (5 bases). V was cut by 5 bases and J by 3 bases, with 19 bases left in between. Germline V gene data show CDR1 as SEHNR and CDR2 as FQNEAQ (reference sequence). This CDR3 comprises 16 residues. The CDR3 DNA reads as TGTGCCAGCAGCGATTCGGTCGGGGGTTATTACACTGAAGCTTTCTTT. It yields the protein CASSDSVGGYYTEAFF.

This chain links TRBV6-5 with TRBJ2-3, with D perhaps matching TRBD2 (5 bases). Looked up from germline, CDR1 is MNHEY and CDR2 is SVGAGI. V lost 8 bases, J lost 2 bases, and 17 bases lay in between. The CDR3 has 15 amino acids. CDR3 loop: CASSPLSGNTDTQYF. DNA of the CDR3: TGTGCCAGCTCCCCACTATCCGGGAACACAGATACGCAGTATTTT.

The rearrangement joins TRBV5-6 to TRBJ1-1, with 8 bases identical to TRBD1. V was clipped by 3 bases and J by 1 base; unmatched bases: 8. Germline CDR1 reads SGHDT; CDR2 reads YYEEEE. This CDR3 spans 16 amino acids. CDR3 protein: CASSYGQGSGNTEAFF. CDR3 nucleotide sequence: TGTGCCAGCAGCTACGGACAGGGTAGTGGGAACACTGAAGCTTTCTTT.

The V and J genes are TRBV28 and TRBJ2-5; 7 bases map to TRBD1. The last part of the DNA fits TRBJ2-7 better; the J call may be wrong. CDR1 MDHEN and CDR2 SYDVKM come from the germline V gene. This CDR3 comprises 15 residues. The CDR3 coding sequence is TGTGCCAGCAGTCCCTGGGACAGTGGCCCTTACGAGCAGTACTTC. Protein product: CASSPWDSGPYEQYF.

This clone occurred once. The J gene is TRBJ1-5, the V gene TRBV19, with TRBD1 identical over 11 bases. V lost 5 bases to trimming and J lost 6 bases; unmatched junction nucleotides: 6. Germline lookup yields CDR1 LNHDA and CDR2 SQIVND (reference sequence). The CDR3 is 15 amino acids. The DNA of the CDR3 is TGTGCCAGTAGTCTGGGACAGGGGGTGGCTCAGCCCCAGCATTTT. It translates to CASSLGQGVAQPQHF.

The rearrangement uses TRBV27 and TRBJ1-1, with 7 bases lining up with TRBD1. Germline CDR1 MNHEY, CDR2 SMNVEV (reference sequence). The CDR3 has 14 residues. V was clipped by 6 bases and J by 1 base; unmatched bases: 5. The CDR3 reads CASRPGGSNTEAFF. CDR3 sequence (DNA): TGTGCCAGCAGACCAGGGGGGTCGAACACTGAAGCTTTCTTT.

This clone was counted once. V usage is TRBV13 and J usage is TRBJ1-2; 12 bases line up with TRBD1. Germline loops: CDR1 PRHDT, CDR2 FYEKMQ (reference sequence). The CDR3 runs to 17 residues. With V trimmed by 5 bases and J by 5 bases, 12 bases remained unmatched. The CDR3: CASSQSPGQGAEYGYTF. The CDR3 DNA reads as TGTGCCAGCAGCCAATCCCCGGGACAGGGGGCGGAATATGGCTACACCTTC.

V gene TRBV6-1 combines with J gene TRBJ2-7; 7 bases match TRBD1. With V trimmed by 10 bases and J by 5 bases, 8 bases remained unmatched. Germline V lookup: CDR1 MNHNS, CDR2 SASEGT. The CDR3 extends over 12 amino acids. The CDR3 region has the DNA TGTGCCACGACAGGGATGAGCAACGAGCAGTACTTC. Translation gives CATTGMSNEQYF.

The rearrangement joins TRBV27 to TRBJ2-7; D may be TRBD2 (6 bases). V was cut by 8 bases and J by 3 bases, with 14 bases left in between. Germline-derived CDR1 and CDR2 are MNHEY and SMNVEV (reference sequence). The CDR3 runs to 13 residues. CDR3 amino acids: CASRPGLIYEQYF. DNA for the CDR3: TGTGCCAGCCGACCCGGACTAATCTACGAGCAGTACTTC.

In nucleotides, the CDR3 is TGCAGCGTTCAGACCCCTGATAGGGGAGGGGACAATGAGCAGTTCTTC. Translation gives CSVQTPDRGGDNEQFF. The chain combines TRBV29-1 with TRBJ2-1, with 7 bases identical to TRBD2. This CDR3 is 16 amino acids long. Germline V gene sequence: CDR1 SQVTM, CDR2 ANQGSEA. With V trimmed by 5 bases and J by 5 bases, 15 bases remained unmatched.

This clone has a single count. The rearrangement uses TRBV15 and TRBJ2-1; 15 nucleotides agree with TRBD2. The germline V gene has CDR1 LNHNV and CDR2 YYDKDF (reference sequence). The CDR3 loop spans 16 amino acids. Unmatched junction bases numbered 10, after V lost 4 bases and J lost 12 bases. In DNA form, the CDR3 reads TGTGCCACCAGCACCGCGGGACTAGCGGGAGGCTCAGGGCAGTTCTTC. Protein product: CATSTAGLAGGSGQFF.

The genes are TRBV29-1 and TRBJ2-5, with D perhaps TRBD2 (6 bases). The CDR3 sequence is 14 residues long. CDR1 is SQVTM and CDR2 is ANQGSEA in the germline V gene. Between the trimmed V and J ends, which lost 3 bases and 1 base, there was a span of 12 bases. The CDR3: CSVDGGSSQETQYF. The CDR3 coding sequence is TGCAGCGTTGATGGGGGGAGCTCCCAAGAGACCCAGTACTTC.

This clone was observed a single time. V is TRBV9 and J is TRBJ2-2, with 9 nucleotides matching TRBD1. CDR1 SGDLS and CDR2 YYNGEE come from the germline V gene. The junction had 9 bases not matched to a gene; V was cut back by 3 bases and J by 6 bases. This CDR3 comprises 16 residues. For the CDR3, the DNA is TGTGCCAGCAGCGCGCGGGACAGGGAAACTTCCGGGGAGCTGTTTTTT. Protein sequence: CASSARDRETSGELFF.